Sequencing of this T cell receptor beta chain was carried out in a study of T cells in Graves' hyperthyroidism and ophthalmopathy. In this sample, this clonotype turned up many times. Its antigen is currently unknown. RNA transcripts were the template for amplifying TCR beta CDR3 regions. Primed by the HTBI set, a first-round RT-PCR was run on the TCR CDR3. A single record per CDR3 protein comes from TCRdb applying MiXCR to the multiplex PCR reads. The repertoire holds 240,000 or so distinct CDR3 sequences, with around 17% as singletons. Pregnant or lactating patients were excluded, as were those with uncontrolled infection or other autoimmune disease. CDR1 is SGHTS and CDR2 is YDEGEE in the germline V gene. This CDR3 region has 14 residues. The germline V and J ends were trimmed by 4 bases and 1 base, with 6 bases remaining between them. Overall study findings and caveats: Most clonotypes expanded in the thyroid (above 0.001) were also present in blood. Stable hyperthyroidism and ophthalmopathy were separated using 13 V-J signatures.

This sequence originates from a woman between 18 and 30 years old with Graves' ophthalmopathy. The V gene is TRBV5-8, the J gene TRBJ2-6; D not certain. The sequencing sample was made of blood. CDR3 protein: CASSPDSGANVLTF. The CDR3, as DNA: TGTGCCAGCAGCCCTGATTCTGGGGCCAACGTCCTGACTTTC.